This is a list of T cell receptor beta chains from one sample in a study of cytomegalovirus exposure and HLA in healthy donors. Using immunoSEQ multiplex PCR, the repertoire was profiled, and TCRdb retains in-frame clones only, with some absent. The repertoire includes about 120,000 clones, around two thirds of them detected once, and over 8.5% sits in the top ten. The sample taken for sequencing was PBMCs. The receptor set was obtained from a woman in her 40s in good health and CMV-seropositive. The CDR3 runs from the conserved cysteine through the conserved F or W. D genes are given only for firm matches. Clone size is given for some rows only: seen once, a few or many times, or a class if the clone is expanded.

d_call	v_call	cdr3_length	clone_size	j_call	cdr3_nt	cdr3_aa
.	TRBV6-6	12	.	TRBJ1-5	TGTGCCAGCAGCTCCGATCTCCGGGGATCACATTTT	CASSSDLRGSHF
.	TRBV6-1	15	.	TRBJ1-5	TGTGCCAGCAGTACGGACCCTGGGGCGAATCAGCCCCAGCATTTT	CASSTDPGANQPQHF
.	TRBV6-1	16	.	TRBJ1-4	TGTGCCAGCAGTGAAGTCCGGGGTCCCCCAAAAGGGAAACTGTTTTTT	CASSEVRGPPKGKLFF
.	TRBV11-2	15	.	TRBJ2-1	TGTGCCAGCAGCTTAGGGGCTAGCGAGTACAATGAGCAGTTCTTC	CASSLGASEYNEQFF
TRBD1	TRBV7-6	13	.	TRBJ2-5	TGTGCCAGCAGCCCCCGGGACAGGGAGACCCAGTACTTC	CASSPRDRETQYF
.	TRBV18	14	.	TRBJ1-1	TGTGCCAGCTCACCGGACCAAAGCCAGGGTCTCGCTTTCTTT	CASSPDQSQGLAFF
TRBD2	TRBV7-4	15	.	TRBJ2-1	TGTGCCAGCGGACGGTTGGGACTAGCCTGCCGCGAGCAGTTCTTC	CASGRLGLACREQFF
TRBD1	TRBV7-7	16	few	TRBJ2-5	TGTGCCAGCAGCCCGGCCGGGACAGGGGTGGGCGAGACCCAGTACTTC	CASSPAGTGVGETQYF
TRBD1	TRBV28	13	.	TRBJ2-7	TGTGCCTCCTACACGGGACAGACCTACGAGCAGTACTTC	CASYTGQTYEQYF
TRBD2	TRBV27	15	once	TRBJ2-7	TGTGCCAGCCACCCGAGAGGACTAGCTACCTACGAGCAGTACTTC	CASHPRGLATYEQYF
.	TRBV6-6	14	.	TRBJ1-5	TGTGCCAGCAGATTCGACAGTCTTCGTCAGCCCCAGCATTTT	CASRFDSLRQPQHF
.	TRBV7-9	15	.	TRBJ1-5	TGTGCCAGCAGCTCTGTGGAACAGGGAAATCAGCCCCAGCATTTT	CASSSVEQGNQPQHF
.	TRBV5-6	14	few	TRBJ2-7	TGTGCCAGCAGCTTGGTCTCAGATACCTACGAGCAGTACTTC	CASSLVSDTYEQYF
.	TRBV2	17	.	TRBJ2-3	TGTGCCAGCAACAACCCGCGACTAGGTCCTACAGAAGATACGCAGTATTTT	CASNNPRLGPTEDTQYF
TRBD1	TRBV13	15	.	TRBJ1-1	TGTGCCAGCAGCCCCAGACAGGGGGCGAACACTGAAGCTTTCTTT	CASSPRQGANTEAFF
.	TRBV2	16	.	TRBJ1-2	TGTGCCAGCAGTGCCCCCAGCCCAGACAGGACCTATGGCTACACCTTC	CASSAPSPDRTYGYTF
.	TRBV29-1	16	.	TRBJ1-1	TGCAGCGTTGGGAGGACGCGAGGGGAGGGGGACACTGAAGCTTTCTTT	CSVGRTRGEGDTEAFF
TRBD2	TRBV28	17	.	TRBJ2-1	TGTGCCAGCAGGCGGGCTCGGGGGGGCCCGGTGTACAATGAGCAGTTCTTC	CASRRARGGPVYNEQFF
TRBD2	TRBV28	16	.	TRBJ2-7	TGTGCCAGCAGTTTACTTCTTTCAGGGACTAGTCCCGAGCAGTACTTC	CASSLLLSGTSPEQYF
TRBD1	TRBV7-2	14	.	TRBJ1-2	TGTGCCAGCAGCAGGCCTATGACAGGGGGTGGCTACACCTTC	CASSRPMTGGGYTF
.	TRBV11-2	13	once	TRBJ1-2	TGTGCCAGCAGCTTTTCAGGATCCTATGGCTACACCTTC	CASSFSGSYGYTF
.	TRBV5-1	16	.	TRBJ1-4	TGCGCCAGCAGCTTGGATGTGGGAAATTCGGGGGAAAAACTGTTTTTT	CASSLDVGNSGEKLFF
.	TRBV7-8	16	.	TRBJ2-7	TGTGCCAGCAGCTTAGGCGGTCGTCGGAAGACAGGAGAGCAGTACTTC	CASSLGGRRKTGEQYF
.	TRBV9	15	.	TRBJ1-1	TGTGCCAGCAGCGTAGGGGAGGCAGGGATGAGTGGAGCTTTCTTT	CASSVGEAGMSGAFF
.	TRBV27	15	.	TRBJ1-3	TGTGCCAGCAGTTTCTCCGGGAACTCTGGAAACACCATATATTTT	CASSFSGNSGNTIYF
TRBD2	TRBV5-1	13	.	TRBJ2-4	TGCGCCAGCAGCCCCGGGACTAGCGGCATTCAGTACTTC	CASSPGTSGIQYF
TRBD2	TRBV10-1	14	.	TRBJ2-7	TGCGCCAGCAATGACCTGACTAGCACCTACGAGCAGTACTTC	CASNDLTSTYEQYF
.	TRBV5-1	14	.	TRBJ2-7	TGCGCCAGCAGCTTGGTAGGGGGATCCTACGAGCAGTACTTC	CASSLVGGSYEQYF
.	TRBV6-1	11	few	TRBJ2-7	TGTGCCAGCAGTGGCGCCTACGAGCAGTACTTC	CASSGAYEQYF
.	TRBV7-2	13	.	TRBJ2-5	TGTGCCAGCAGCTCGAGGGTCCAAGAGACCCAGTACTTC	CASSSRVQETQYF
.	TRBV29-1	13	once	TRBJ2-1	TGCAGCGTCGGGACTTTTTCCTACAATGAGCAGTTCTTC	CSVGTFSYNEQFF
.	TRBV9	18	few	TRBJ2-1	TGTGCCAGCAGCGTAGTAGACGGGAGACCAGGCTCCTACAATGAGCAGTTCTTC	CASSVVDGRPGSYNEQFF
.	TRBV11-2	13	.	TRBJ1-1	TGTGCCAGCAGCTTTGTTGAGGAGACTGAAGCTTTCTTT	CASSFVEETEAFF